This T cell receptor (beta chain) was retrieved from a study of T cell repertoires in cytomegalovirus infection. Whole-study findings and limits: Carriage of CMV together with the relevant HLA was identifiable through cumulative public TCR beta family frequency.

TCRdb reprocessed the reads via MiXCR and lists one record per CDR3 protein. The table includes 400,000 or so distinct CDR3 sequences, 31% detected once. With 0 bases removed from V and 0 bases from J, the gap between germline ends came to 20 bases. The CDR3 is 19 residues long. Germline V CDR1 and CDR2: LGHDT, YNNKEL (reference sequence). Remarks on this clonotype: Its antigen is unidentified.

Sequenced input: PBMCs. The rearrangement links TRBV3-1 to TRBJ1-1; D call uncertain. The TCR was taken from a human donor in good health (CMV status not recorded). Some clones in this sample may be carry-over from other donors' samples. The CDR3 DNA sequence: TGTGCCAGCAGCCAAGACAGGAGGAGGTTAGTTAGGGTGAACACTGAAGCTTTCTTT. This translates into CASSQDRRRLVRVNTEAFF.